The 4 T cell receptor beta chains reported below all come from one sample, sequenced in a study of early T cells in non-severe SARS-CoV-2 infection. Via MiXCR, TCRdb re-called the 5' RACE reads, giving one row per CDR3 protein. The sample contains about 42,000 distinct CDR3 sequences, roughly 6.2% of which appear only once. Sequenced material: whole blood, taken at baseline. These receptors came from an adult who was a healthcare worker with PCR-confirmed SARS-CoV-2 infection or an uninfected control (not recorded which).

This sequence joins TRBV7-6 and TRBJ2-1; D not certain. This CDR3 spans 14 amino acids. V was shortened by 1 base and J by 4 bases, with 8 bases between the two germline ends. Germline-derived CDR1 and CDR2 are SGHVS and FNYEAQ. This chain's CDR3 is CASSLGHQYNEQFF. The CDR3 DNA reads as TGTGCCAGCAGCTTAGGGCACCAGTACAATGAGCAGTTCTTC.

This clonotype was picked up a small number of times. This chain connects TRBV20-1 to TRBJ2-7, with TRBD1 matching 8 bases. The CDR3 spans 12 residues. The V gene's germline CDR1 is DFQATT and CDR2 SNEGSKA (reference sequence). V lost 3 bases, J lost 7 bases, and 5 bases stayed unmatched. CDR3 residues: CSASFTGGEQYF. The CDR3 DNA reads as TGCAGTGCTAGTTTCACAGGGGGGGAGCAGTACTTC.

Notes on this clonotype: One base away lies a much larger clone, so this may be a sequencing read error. The chain is built from TRBV4-2 and TRBJ2-1; 7 bases map to TRBD2. The germline CDR1 and CDR2 sequences are LGHNA and YNFKEQ. CDR3 length: 16 residues. Trimming removed 3 bases from V and 9 bases from J; junction bases left unmatched: 14. The CDR3 DNA follows: TGTGCCAGCAGCCAGTCTCTAGCGGAGGGGCCTGGTGAGCAGTTCTTC. Translating it yields CASSQSLAEGPGEQFF.

This clonotype was counted at least ten times. The chain joins TRBV29-1 to TRBJ2-3, with D maybe TRBD2 (6 bases). The ends were cut back, 4 bases at V and 6 bases at J, with 11 bases in the middle. CDR1 SQVTM and CDR2 ANQGSEA come from the germline V gene. The CDR3 has 12 amino acids. The CDR3 region is CSVGWGTDTQYF. In DNA form, the CDR3 reads TGCAGCGTTGGATGGGGGACTGATACGCAGTATTTT.